These 9 T cell receptor beta chains were sequenced from one sample in a study of shared clonotypes between healthy human individuals. Clones were read by immunoSEQ multiplex PCR, and TCRdb kept only the in-frame ones, dropping some. The sample includes about 980,000 clones, 76% of them seen just once. Sequences were obtained from memory CD4+ T cells sorted from blood. The sample's subset: CD45RA-negative fraction. Receptors were obtained from a man between 18 and 29 years old in good health.

This clone showed up just a few times. This chain links TRBV9 with TRBJ2-2; 9 bases agree with TRBD2. V was pared by 0 bases and J by 6 bases, with 3 bases of the junction left unmatched. The CDR3 covers 15 residues. Germline V gene data show CDR1 as SGDLS and CDR2 as YYNGEE. CDR3 coding DNA: TGTGCCAGCAGCGTAGAAGCGGGAGGTGCCGGGGAGCTGTTTTTT. Protein sequence: CASSVEAGGAGELFF.

This chain uses TRBV27 with TRBJ2-2; 8 bases map to TRBD2. The CDR3 has 16 residues. The V and J ends lost 10 bases and 1 base, in that order; junction bases with no gene match: 11. Germline CDR1 and CDR2: MNHEY and SMNVEV (reference sequence). The CDR3 sequence: CATGGVGGRNTGELFF. CDR3 nucleotides: TGTGCCACCGGGGGGGTAGGCGGGAGGAACACCGGGGAGCTGTTTTTT.

The chain uses TRBV6-6 and TRBJ2-7; 13 bases align to TRBD2. CDR3 length: 15 residues. Trimming took 7 bases from V and 8 from J; bases not matched to a gene: 11. Germline loops: CDR1 MNHNY, CDR2 SVGAGI (reference sequence). The CDR3 nucleotides read TGTGCCAGCACCCCCACCGGGACTAGCGGGGAAAAGCAGTACTTC. Protein sequence: CASTPTGTSGEKQYF.

This clone was seen many times. Other DNA sequences within the sample encode an identical CDR3. This sequence joins TRBV30 and TRBJ2-5; D possibly matches TRBD1 or TRBD2 (6 bases each). This CDR3 is 13 amino acids long. From germline, CDR1 is GTSNPN and CDR2 SVGIG (reference sequence). Trimming stripped 5 bases from V and 1 base from J, with 11 bases between. The CDR3 DNA is TGTGCCTGGTCCGGGGGCCTCCAAGAGACCCAGTACTTC. This translates into CAWSGGLQETQYF. Full variable domain (outside the CDR3, taken from reference TRBV30 and TRBJ2-5): SQTIHQWPATLVQPVGSPLSLECTVEGTSNPNLYWYRQAAGRGLQLLFYSVGIGQISSEVPQNLSASRPQDRQFILSSKKLLLSDSGFYLCAWSGGLQETQYFGPGTRLLVL.

The chain combines TRBV2 with TRBJ1-2; D unresolved. Per the germline V gene, CDR1 is SNHLY and CDR2 is FYNNEI. The CDR3 loop spans 14 amino acids. V was cut by 10 bases and J by 4 bases, with 19 bases left in between. The CDR3 sequence is CATPTEGARYGYTF. The DNA for the CDR3 is TGTGCCACCCCTACGGAAGGCGCCCGCTATGGCTACACCTTC.

With regard to this clone: Within the sample, other DNA sequences also encode this same CDR3. The gene calls are TRBV11-3 and TRBJ2-2; D is unclear. The length of the CDR3 is 13 residues. Germline CDR1 and CDR2: SGHNT and YENEEA. V gave up 6 bases and J gave up 1 base, with 6 bases separating them. The CDR3 spells CASSLQNTGELFF. CDR3 nucleotides: TGTGCCAGCAGTCTTCAGAACACCGGGGAGCTGTTTTTT.

In its sample, this clone was seen once. This rearrangement joins TRBV25-1 to TRBJ2-3; D tentatively reads TRBD1 or TRBD2 (5 bases each). The CDR3 runs to 12 residues. Germline assignment: CDR1 MGHDK and CDR2 SYGVNS. Trimming took 4 bases from V and 8 from J, leaving 10 bases between them. The CDR3 nucleotides read TGTGCCAGCAGTGGAGGGACGCCTACGCAGTATTTT. This translates into CASSGGTPTQYF.

The rearrangement uses TRBV6-1 and TRBJ2-7, with D unresolved. CDR1 is MNHNS, CDR2 SASEGT, per germline. The V end lost 0 bases, the J end lost 2 bases, and 14 bases lay between the germline ends. The CDR3 is made up of 16 amino acids. CDR3 amino acids: CASSEAARYAPYEQYF. The CDR3 coding sequence is TGTGCCAGCAGTGAAGCGGCGCGGTATGCCCCCTACGAGCAGTACTTC.

The chain links TRBV5-1 to TRBJ2-3; 10 bases agree with TRBD2. The germline V gene encodes CDR1 SGHRS and CDR2 YFSETQ. The CDR3 runs 15 residues. Trimming at V came to 4 bases and at J to 3 bases, leaving 5 bases not matched to a gene. The CDR3: CASSPGLAQTDTQYF. DNA for the CDR3: TGCGCCAGCAGCCCGGGACTAGCGCAGACAGATACGCAGTATTTT.